Each of the 24 T cell receptor beta chains below was sequenced from the same sample in a study of T cell repertoires in cytomegalovirus infection. In TCRdb, the reads were re-called with MiXCR into one record per CDR3 protein. Of roughly 700,000 distinct CDR3 sequences listed, roughly 36% were seen once; the top ten hold over 15%. These receptors' antigens are unknown. The source was cultured PBMCs, collected from culture after CMV antigen stimulation. Receptor source: a human donor in good health (CMV status not recorded). Some clones in this sample may be carry-over from other donors' samples.

This rearrangement joins TRBV10-3 to TRBJ2-1; 8 bases align to TRBD2. Germline V lookup: CDR1 ENHRY, CDR2 SYGVKD. This CDR3 is 15 amino acids long. The J segment lost 4 bases and the V segment lost 2 bases, leaving 4 bases of the junction unmatched. In nucleotides, the CDR3 is TGTGCCATCAGTGAGGGGACTAGTAGGTACAATGAGCAGTTCTTC. Amino acids: CAISEGTSRYNEQFF.

V and J are TRBV6-5 and TRBJ2-3, with 10 bases identical to TRBD2. The CDR3 is 15 residues long. The junction had 9 bases not matched to a gene; V was cut back by 8 bases and J by 4 bases. The germline CDR1 and CDR2 sequences are MNHEY and SVGAGI. DNA for the CDR3: TGTGCCAGCGGGTACCAGCGGGAGGGCCCAGATACGCAGTATTTT. This gives the protein CASGYQREGPDTQYF.

CDR3 DNA: TGTGCCAGCAGCGCCTCCCCGACTATGGGCTACACCTTC. This sequence encodes CASSASPTMGYTF. This chain links TRBV7-2 with TRBJ1-2; D not certain. The CDR3 is 13 residues long. V lost 5 bases to trimming and J lost 8 bases, with 15 bases between them. Germline V lookup: CDR1 SGHTA, CDR2 FQGNSA.

This sequence joins TRBV10-3 and TRBJ2-5, with no clear D. Germline-derived CDR1 and CDR2 are ENHRY and SYGVKD. V was clipped by 3 bases and J by 2 bases, with 13 bases between them. This CDR3 spans 15 amino acids. This CDR3 reads CAISEPGRRQETQYF. The CDR3 region has the DNA TGTGCCATCAGTGAACCCGGGCGAAGACAAGAGACCCAGTACTTC.

V is TRBV12-3 or TRBV12-4 and J is TRBJ2-1; 14 bases are a match to TRBD2. V shed 5 bases and J 8 bases; nucleotides not matched to a gene: 11. The CDR3 is made up of 17 amino acids. CDR3 coding DNA: TGTGCCAGCAGTCCCCGGAAGGGACTAGCGGGAGTGTATGAGCAGTTCTTC. Protein: CASSPRKGLAGVYEQFF.

The chain has TRBV10-3 and TRBJ1-1, with TRBD1 identical over 9 bases. The V gene end was trimmed by 4 bases and the J gene end by 3 bases; junction bases not matched to a gene: 9. Germline lookup yields CDR1 ENHRY and CDR2 SYGVKD. CDR3 size: 16 residues. CDR3 sequence reads: CAISAVWDREHTEAFF. The DNA for the CDR3 is TGTGCCATCAGTGCGGTATGGGACAGGGAACACACTGAAGCTTTCTTT.

The chain uses TRBV5-1 and TRBJ2-7, with TRBD1 as a possible D gene (6 bases). V was pared by 4 bases and J by 7 bases, with 21 bases between. The CDR3 covers 15 residues. The germline gives CDR1 SGHRS, CDR2 YFSETQ. Here the CDR3 DNA reads TGCGCCAGCAGCATACTGACAGGATCTTCGGATGAGCAGTACTTC. Amino acids: CASSILTGSSDEQYF.

This sequence joins TRBV10-1 and TRBJ2-3; D is perhaps TRBD2 (6 bases). Trimming pared 5 bases from V and 4 bases from J, leaving 10 bases between. CDR3 size: 13 residues. The germline V gene encodes CDR1 WNHNN and CDR2 SYGVQD (reference sequence). The CDR3 nucleotides are TGCGCCAGCAGTCATACTAGCCCAGATACGCAGTATTTT. Amino acids: CASSHTSPDTQYF.

This clonotype has a handful of counts. This chain links TRBV6-5 with TRBJ1-5; D possibly corresponds to TRBD1 (6 bases). Germline CDR1 is MNHEY and CDR2 is SVGAGI. V was clipped by 6 bases and J by 2 bases, with 11 bases between them. The CDR3 is 14 amino acids. The CDR3 bases are TGTGCCAGCAGGAAGGGGGGGGGCAATCAGCCCCAGCATTTT. It translates to CASRKGGGNQPQHF.

The rearrangement uses TRBV6-5 and TRBJ2-7; 10 bases fit TRBD2. CDR1 MNHEY and CDR2 SVGAGI come from the germline V gene. Losses at the gene ends were 4 bases for V and 7 bases for J; bases not matched to a gene: 7. This CDR3 has 14 residues. CDR3 nucleotide sequence: TGTGCCAGCAGTTTCGGACTAGCGGCCTCTGAGCAGTACTTC. Its translation is CASSFGLAASEQYF.

The CDR3 sequence is CASSAQGAGNTIYF. As DNA, the CDR3 is TGTGCCAGCAGCGCACAGGGAGCTGGAAACACCATATATTTT. The gene calls are TRBV7-8 and TRBJ1-3, with D tentatively TRBD1 (6 bases). From germline, CDR1 is SGHVS and CDR2 FQNEAQ. The CDR3 extends over 14 amino acids. Trimming removed 5 bases at V and 2 bases at J, with 10 bases between.

J is TRBJ2-1 and V is TRBV7-8; TRBD2 matches at 10 bases. The CDR3 runs to 16 residues. After removal of 4 bases from V and 1 base from J, the junction contained 4 bases not matched to a gene. Germline CDR1 and CDR2: SGHVS and FQNEAQ. The CDR3: CASSYPGLASYNEQFF. The CDR3 nucleotides are TGTGCCAGCAGCTACCCGGGACTAGCGTCCTACAATGAGCAGTTCTTC.

The table lists this clonotype with many counts. The chain carries TRBV6-1 and TRBJ2-1; 7 nucleotides match TRBD2. With 7 bases clipped from V and 7 bases from J, the junction kept 4 bases outside the gene matches. Germline V gene data show CDR1 as MNHNS and CDR2 as SASEGT. This CDR3 is built from 12 residues. CDR3 sequence: CASTPGGNEQFF. In DNA form, the CDR3 reads TGTGCCAGCACCCCCGGGGGGAATGAGCAGTTCTTC.

This clonotype was recorded once. CDR3 loop: CASSGPTQGQPQHF. The CDR3 nucleotides read TGTGCCAGCAGTGGGCCGACGCAGGGGCAGCCCCAGCATTTT. The rearrangement joins TRBV2 to TRBJ1-5; maybe TRBD1 (6 bases). The CDR3 contains 14 residues. The V gene's germline CDR1 is SNHLY and CDR2 FYNNEI. V lost 4 bases, J lost 7 bases, and 14 bases lay in between.

This clonotype was counted between two and nine times. The gene calls are TRBV7-6 and TRBJ1-6, with D perhaps matching TRBD1 (5 bases). Trimming removed 5 bases at V and 5 bases at J, with 13 bases between. Germline V gene data show CDR1 as SGHVS and CDR2 as FNYEAQ. CDR3 size: 15 residues. CDR3 DNA: TGTGCCAGCAGCCGGCGCCAGGGTAATAATTCACCCCTCCACTTT. This gives the protein CASSRRQGNNSPLHF.

CDR3 amino acids: CSAEGTGELFF. CDR3 bases: TGCAGCGCCGAGGGAACCGGGGAGCTGTTTTTT. V and J are TRBV29-1 and TRBJ2-2; possible D gene TRBD2, 5 bases. Germline V gene lookup returns CDR1 SQVTM and CDR2 ANQGSEA. Trimming shortened V by 7 bases and J by 5 bases, and 8 bases separated the two germline ends. The CDR3 is made up of 11 amino acids.

This chain connects TRBV2 to TRBJ2-7; unclear D gene. CDR1 and CDR2 (germline): SNHLY, FYNNEI. The CDR3 length is 14 residues. The V end was cut by 5 bases, the J end by 0 bases, with 11 bases between. CDR3 residues: CASSRIRSSYEQYF. DNA for the CDR3: TGTGCCAGCAGTAGAATTCGTAGCTCCTACGAGCAGTACTTC.

V usage is TRBV15 and J usage is TRBJ2-1; 12 bases align to TRBD2. V trimming: 2 bases; J trimming: 2 bases; junction bases outside the gene matches: 13. The CDR3 consists of 20 residues. CDR1 is LNHNV and CDR2 is YYDKDF in the germline V gene (reference sequence). The DNA of the CDR3 is TGTGCCACCAGCAGACCGACGGGGCTAGCGGGAGGGTCCCCCTACAATGAGCAGTTCTTC. Protein sequence: CATSRPTGLAGGSPYNEQFF.

V usage is TRBV28 and J usage is TRBJ1-1; D not resolved. V was trimmed by 1 base and J by 6 bases, leaving 12 bases between them. The CDR3 has 14 amino acids. The germline V gene encodes CDR1 MDHEN and CDR2 SYDVKM. The DNA of the CDR3 is TGTGCCAGCAGTTTATACGGTTTGCAGGCTGAAGCTTTCTTT. Encoded protein: CASSLYGLQAEAFF.

This clonotype was seen only a few times. V is TRBV14 and J is TRBJ2-7; TRBD1 might be the D (5 bases). The CDR3 is 15 residues long. Germline V gives CDR1 SGHDN, CDR2 FVKESK. V lost 1 base and J 5 bases, leaving 15 bases between the germline ends. CDR3 DNA: TGTGCCAGCAGCCAAGCTTCGGCAGGGTACCACGAGCAGTACTTC. It encodes CASSQASAGYHEQYF. Combining the CDR3 with reference TRBV14 and TRBJ2-7 gives the whole variable domain EAGVTQFPSHSVIEKGQTVTLRCDPISGHDNLYWYRRVMGKEIKFLLHFVKESKQDESGMPNNRFLAERTGGTYSTLKVQPAELEDSGVYFCASSQASAGYHEQYFGPGTRLTVT.

The V and J genes are TRBV7-2 and TRBJ2-1; D unclear. V lost 5 bases to trimming and J lost 5 bases, with 25 bases between them. This CDR3 has 18 residues. Germline V gives CDR1 SGHTA, CDR2 FQGNSA. The CDR3 DNA follows: TGTGCCAGCAGCCCCCGGCCTGGCAGGCCCCCACACAACAATGAGCAGTTCTTC. Translated, it gives CASSPRPGRPPHNNEQFF.

The rearrangement joins TRBV29-1 to TRBJ2-2, with D perhaps given as TRBD1 or TRBD2 (5 bases each). CDR1 SQVTM and CDR2 ANQGSEA come from the germline V gene. V lost 5 bases, J lost 7 bases, and 20 bases lay in between. There are 15 residues in the CDR3. The CDR3 DNA is TGCAGCGTTAGTGCTCGGCTTTCGAGGGGCGGGGAGCTGTTTTTT. Its protein product is CSVSARLSRGGELFF.

This chain connects TRBV9 to TRBJ2-1; D is perhaps TRBD1 (6 bases). The CDR3 runs to 16 residues. The V gene lost 0 bases and the J gene lost 4 bases, with 14 bases spanning the gap. The germline gives CDR1 SGDLS, CDR2 YYNGEE. CDR3 in amino acids: CASSVDLGAAYNEQFF. For the CDR3, the DNA is TGTGCCAGCAGCGTAGATCTGGGGGCCGCGTACAATGAGCAGTTCTTC.

The chain links TRBV6-6 to TRBJ1-5; the D gene is possibly TRBD1 (5 bases). Trimming removed 5 bases at V and 7 bases at J, with 18 bases between. Germline values: CDR1 MNHNY, CDR2 SVGAGI (reference sequence). The CDR3 runs to 15 residues. The CDR3 nucleotides read TGTGCCAGCAGTACCCGCTCAGGGCCGGAGCAGCCCCAGCATTTT. This encodes CASSTRSGPEQPQHF.